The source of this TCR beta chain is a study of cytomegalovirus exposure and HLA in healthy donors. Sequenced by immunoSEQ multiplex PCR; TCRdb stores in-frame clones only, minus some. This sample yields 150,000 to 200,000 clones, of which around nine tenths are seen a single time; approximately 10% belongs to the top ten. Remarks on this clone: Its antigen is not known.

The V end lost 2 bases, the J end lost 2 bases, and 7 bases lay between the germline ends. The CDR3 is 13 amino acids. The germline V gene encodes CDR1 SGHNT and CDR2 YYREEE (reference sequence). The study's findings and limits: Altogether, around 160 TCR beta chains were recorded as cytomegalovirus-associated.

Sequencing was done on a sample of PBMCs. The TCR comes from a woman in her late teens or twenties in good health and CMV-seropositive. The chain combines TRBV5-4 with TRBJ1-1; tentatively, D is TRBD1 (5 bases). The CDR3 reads CASSFQGNTEAFF. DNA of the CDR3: TGTGCCAGCAGCTTTCAGGGAAACACTGAAGCTTTCTTT.